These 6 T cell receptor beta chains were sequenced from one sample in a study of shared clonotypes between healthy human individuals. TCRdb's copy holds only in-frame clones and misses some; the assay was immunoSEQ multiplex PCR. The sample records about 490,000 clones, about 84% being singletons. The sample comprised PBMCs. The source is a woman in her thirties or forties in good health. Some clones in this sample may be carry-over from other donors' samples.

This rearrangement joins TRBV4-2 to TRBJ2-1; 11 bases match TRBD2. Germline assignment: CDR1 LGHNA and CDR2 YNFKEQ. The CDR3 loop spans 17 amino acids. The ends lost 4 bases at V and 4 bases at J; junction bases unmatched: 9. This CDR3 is CASSRATSGVTYNEQFF. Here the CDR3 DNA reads TGTGCCAGCAGCCGAGCGACTAGCGGGGTTACTTACAATGAGCAGTTCTTC.

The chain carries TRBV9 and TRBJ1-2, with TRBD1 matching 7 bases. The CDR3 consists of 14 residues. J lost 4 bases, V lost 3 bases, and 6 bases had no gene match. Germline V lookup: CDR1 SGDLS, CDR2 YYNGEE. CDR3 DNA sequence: TGTGCCAGCAGCGCGATGGGACAGATCTATGGCTACACCTTC. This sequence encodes CASSAMGQIYGYTF.

Here the CDR3 DNA reads TGTGCCATCAGTGAAATACAGGGAAGGGACTACACCTTC. This encodes CAISEIQGRDYTF. The chain links TRBV10-3 to TRBJ1-2, with D possibly matching TRBD1 (6 bases). This CDR3 is 13 amino acids long. The V gene's germline CDR1 is ENHRY and CDR2 SYGVKD. V was pared by 3 bases and J by 10 bases, with 15 bases between.

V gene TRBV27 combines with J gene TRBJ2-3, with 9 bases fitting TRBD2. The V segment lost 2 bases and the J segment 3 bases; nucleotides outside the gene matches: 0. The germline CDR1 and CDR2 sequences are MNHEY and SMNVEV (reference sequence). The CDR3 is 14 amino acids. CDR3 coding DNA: TGTGCCAGCAGTTTAGCGGGGGGGACAGATACGCAGTATTTT. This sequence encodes CASSLAGGTDTQYF.

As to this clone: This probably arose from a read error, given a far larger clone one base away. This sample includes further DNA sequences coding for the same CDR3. This CDR3 reads CASKDTYAGANVLTF. CDR3 nucleotides: TGCGCCAGCAAAGACACCTACGCTGGGGCCAACGTCCTGACTTTC. The chain has TRBV2 and TRBJ2-6; D uncertain. The CDR3 runs 15 residues. CDR1 and CDR2 (germline): SNHLY, FYNNEI.

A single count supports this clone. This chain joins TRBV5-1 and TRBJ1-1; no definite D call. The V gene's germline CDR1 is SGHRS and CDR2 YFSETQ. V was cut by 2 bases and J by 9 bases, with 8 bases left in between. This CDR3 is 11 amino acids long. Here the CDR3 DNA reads TGCGCCAGCAGCTTAGAGCAACAAGCTTTCTTT. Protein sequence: CASSLEQQAFF. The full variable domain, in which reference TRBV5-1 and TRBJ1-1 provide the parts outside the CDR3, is KAGVTQTPRYLIKTRGQQVTLSCSPISGHRSVSWYQQTPGQGLQFLFEYFSETQRNKGNFPGRFSGRQFSNSRSEMNVSTLELGDSALYLCASSLEQQAFFGQGTRLTVV.